One and the same sample provided the 14 T cell receptor beta chains below, sequenced in a study of response to subunit inactivated influenza vaccine. TCRdb called the RT-PCR reads again in MiXCR, with one record for every CDR3 protein. Of about 500,000 distinct CDR3 sequences listed, under 8.5% are singletons. Sequences were derived from PBMCs from blood, sampled less than 25 months after vaccination. All receptors derive from a man between 50 and 69 years old who received an inactivated influenza vaccine.

This clonotype was recorded many times. This rearrangement joins TRBV20-1 to TRBJ2-3, with D possibly TRBD2 on 6 matching bases. V lost 3 bases and J lost 7, with 17 bases in between. The CDR3 is 14 residues long. Germline CDR1 DFQATT, CDR2 SNEGSKA (reference sequence). The CDR3 is CSASSPLAINTQYF. The CDR3 nucleotides are TGCAGTGCTAGTAGTCCCCTAGCGATCAATACGCAGTATTTT.

This clonotype was seen at least ten times. J is TRBJ1-1 and V is TRBV6-2 or TRBV6-3; TRBD1 aligns across 11 bases. The CDR3 covers 17 residues. The germline V gene has CDR1 MNHEY and CDR2 SVGEGT. The V segment lost 7 bases and the J segment 3 bases; nucleotides outside the gene matches: 13. CDR3 coding DNA: TGTGCCAGCACCAAAGGAGGTGGGACAGGGGGACACACTGAAGCTTTCTTT. Translation: CASTKGGGTGGHTEAFF.

J is TRBJ2-7 and V is TRBV28, with TRBD1 matching over 7 bases. The CDR3 has 16 amino acids. With 4 bases clipped from V and 4 bases from J, the junction kept 13 bases outside the gene matches. CDR1 is MDHEN, CDR2 SYDVKM, per germline. This chain's CDR3 is CASSYYRGEKPYEQYF. DNA for the CDR3: TGTGCCAGCAGTTACTACAGGGGCGAGAAGCCATACGAGCAGTACTTC. Supplemented by reference TRBV28 and TRBJ2-7, the full variable domain reads DVKVTQSSRYLVKRTGEKVFLECVQDMDHENMFWYRQDPGLGLRLIYFSYDVKMKEKGDIPEGYSVSREKKERFSLILESASTNQTSMYLCASSYYRGEKPYEQYFGPGTRLTVT.

This clonotype showed up many times. V and J are TRBV30 and TRBJ2-1; TRBD1 or TRBD2 may be the D gene (5 bases each). Deletions cut 5 bases from V and 10 bases from J, with 15 bases between. This CDR3 spans 12 amino acids. From germline, CDR1 is GTSNPN and CDR2 SVGIG (reference sequence). The CDR3 sequence is CAWAEAEGEQFF. CDR3 nucleotide sequence: TGTGCCTGGGCTGAGGCCGAGGGGGAGCAGTTCTTC.

This clonotype was observed at least ten times. The V call is TRBV6-5, the J call TRBJ2-7, with 8 bases aligning to TRBD2. The junction had 4 bases not matched to a gene; V was cut back by 3 bases and J by 3 bases. The CDR3 extends over 14 amino acids. Germline V gene data show CDR1 as MNHEY and CDR2 as SVGAGI. The CDR3 spells CASSYLRGDYEQYF. DNA of the CDR3: TGTGCCAGCAGTTATTTGCGGGGGGACTACGAGCAGTACTTC.

This clonotype was found many times. The chain carries TRBV3-1 and TRBJ2-1, with D hard to call. Germline CDR1 LGHDT, CDR2 YNNKEL (reference sequence). Trimming removed 4 bases from V and 8 bases from J, with 9 bases in between. The CDR3 runs 12 residues. The CDR3 region is CASSRIVDEQFF. The DNA for the CDR3 is TGTGCCAGCAGCCGCATCGTTGATGAGCAGTTCTTC.

V is TRBV6-5 and J is TRBJ2-2; 9 bases match TRBD2. The CDR3 has 18 amino acids. In germline, CDR1 is MNHEY, CDR2 SVGAGI. The trim removed 5 bases at V and 0 bases at J, leaving 10 bases unmatched. As DNA, the CDR3 is TGTGCCAGCAGTCCCCTGAATAGCGGGAGAGCGAACACCGGGGAGCTGTTTTTT. Residues: CASSPLNSGRANTGELFF.

V and J are TRBV6-2 or TRBV6-3 and TRBJ2-4; TRBD2 aligns across 10 bases. J gave up 0 bases and V 2 bases, and 10 bases lay outside the gene matches. The CDR3 runs 19 residues. Germline loops: CDR1 MNHEY, CDR2 SVGEGT. In nucleotides, the CDR3 is TGTGCCAGCAGTTACCCTCCCAGCGGGGGGGAACTAGCCAAAAACATTCAGTACTTC. Its translation: CASSYPPSGGELAKNIQYF.

This clonotype was found a few times. The chain links TRBV28 to TRBJ2-7; the D gene could be TRBD1 or TRBD2 (5 bases each). CDR3 size: 15 residues. V shed 5 bases and J shed 1 base, with 15 bases lying between them. The germline gives CDR1 MDHEN, CDR2 SYDVKM. CDR3 sequence (DNA): TGTGCCAGCAGTGGGGCGTCGTGGAGGTCCTACGAGCAGTACTTC. Its protein product is CASSGASWRSYEQYF. Variable domain in full (rest from reference TRBV28 and TRBJ2-7): DVKVTQSSRYLVKRTGEKVFLECVQDMDHENMFWYRQDPGLGLRLIYFSYDVKMKEKGDIPEGYSVSREKKERFSLILESASTNQTSMYLCASSGASWRSYEQYFGPGTRLTVT.

This clonotype was found a few times. This chain links TRBV7-2 with TRBJ2-7; TRBD1 matches 7 bases. Germline V gives CDR1 SGHTA, CDR2 FQGNSA. The CDR3 sequence is 20 residues long. V dropped 0 bases and J dropped 0; count of bases not matched to a gene: 17. CDR3 coding DNA: TGTGCCAGCAGCTTAGCGCGTTGGGGACAGAGTCCCCTTAGCTCCTACGAGCAGTACTTC. Translating gives CASSLARWGQSPLSSYEQYF.

Many counts were recorded for this clonotype. The gene calls are TRBV12-3 or TRBV12-4 and TRBJ1-4, with D perhaps matching TRBD1 (5 bases). V gave up 4 bases and J gave up 6 bases, with 9 bases separating them. The CDR3 has 13 residues. CDR3 DNA: TGTGCCAGCAGTTCCGGGACTTATGAAAAACTGTTTTTT. This translates into CASSSGTYEKLFF.

This clonotype was detected many times. This CDR3 is CASSLESSSNTEAFF. Written as DNA, the CDR3 is TGCGCCAGCAGCTTGGAGAGTTCGTCGAACACTGAAGCTTTCTTT. V is TRBV5-1 and J is TRBJ1-1; D not certain. This CDR3 comprises 15 residues. CDR1 and CDR2 from the germline V gene are SGHRS and YFSETQ. V was pared by 0 bases and J by 1 base, with 10 bases between.

This clonotype was recorded at least ten times. The V call is TRBV12-3 or TRBV12-4, the J call TRBJ2-2; TRBD1 or TRBD2 may be the D gene (5 bases each). Trimming took off 3 bases at V and 4 bases at J, with 12 bases between the two ends. The CDR3 has 15 residues. The CDR3 loop reads CASSFYGAVTGELFF. DNA of the CDR3: TGTGCCAGCAGTTTCTACGGGGCAGTCACCGGGGAGCTGTTTTTT.

The genes are TRBV3-1 and TRBJ2-1; D may be TRBD2 (6 bases). The CDR3 has 14 residues. CDR1 is LGHDT, CDR2 YNNKEL, per germline (reference sequence). The CDR3 DNA reads TGTGCGTCGGGAGACGGACCCCCCTACAATGAGCAGTTCTTC. Its protein is CASGDGPPYNEQFF.